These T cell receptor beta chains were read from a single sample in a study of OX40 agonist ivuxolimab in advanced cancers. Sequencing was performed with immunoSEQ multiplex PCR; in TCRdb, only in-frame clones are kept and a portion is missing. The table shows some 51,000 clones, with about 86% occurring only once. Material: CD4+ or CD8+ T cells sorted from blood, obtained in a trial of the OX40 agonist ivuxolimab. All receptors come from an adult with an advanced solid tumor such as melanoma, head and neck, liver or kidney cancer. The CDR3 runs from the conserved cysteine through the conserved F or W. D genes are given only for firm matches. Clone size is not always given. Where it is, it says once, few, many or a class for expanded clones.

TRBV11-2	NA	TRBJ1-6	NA	CASSRGGGNSPLHF	TGTGCCAGCAGCCGGGGGGGAGGAAATTCACCCCTCCACTTT
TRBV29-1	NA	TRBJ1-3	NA	CSVVLSSLSGNTIYF	TGCAGCGTTGTCCTGTCCAGCCTCTCTGGAAACACCATATATTTT
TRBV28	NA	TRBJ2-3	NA	CASTLGAASTDTQYF	TGTGCCAGCACCCTGGGGGCAGCTAGCACAGATACGCAGTATTTT
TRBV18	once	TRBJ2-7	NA	CASSPGTYEQYF	TGTGCCAGCTCACCCGGGACCTACGAGCAGTACTTC
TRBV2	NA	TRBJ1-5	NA	CANTAGDSNQPQHF	TGTGCCAACACGGCGGGGGATAGCAATCAGCCCCAGCATTTT
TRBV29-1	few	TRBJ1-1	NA	CSVGAYTEAFF	TGCAGCGTTGGGGCCTACACTGAAGCTTTCTTT
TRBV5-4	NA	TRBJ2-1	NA	CASSPVEGLYNEQFF	TGTGCCAGCAGCCCCGTGGAGGGCCTGTACAATGAGCAGTTCTTC
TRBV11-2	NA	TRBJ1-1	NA	CASSLDSEAFF	TGTGCCAGCAGCTTAGACAGCGAAGCTTTCTTT
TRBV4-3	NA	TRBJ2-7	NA	CASSHVDGHEQYF	TGCGCCAGCAGCCATGTCGATGGACACGAGCAGTACTTC
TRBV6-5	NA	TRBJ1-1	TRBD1	CASGGRQGDTEAFF	TGTGCCAGCGGAGGGAGGCAGGGGGACACTGAAGCTTTCTTT
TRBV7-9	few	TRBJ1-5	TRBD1	CASSRQGIYQPQHF	TGTGCCAGCAGCCGACAGGGGATTTATCAGCCCCAGCATTTT
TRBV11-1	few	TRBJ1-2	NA	CASSLAPDSVYGYTF	TGTGCCAGCAGCTTAGCTCCCGACTCAGTCTATGGCTACACCTTC
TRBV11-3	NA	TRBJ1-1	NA	CASSLAFWGRENTEAFF	TGTGCCAGCAGCTTAGCGTTTTGGGGGAGGGAGAACACTGAAGCTTTCTTT
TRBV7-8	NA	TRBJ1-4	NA	CASSLAVGMATNEKLFF	TGTGCCAGCAGCTTAGCGGTCGGGATGGCAACTAATGAAAAACTGTTTTTT
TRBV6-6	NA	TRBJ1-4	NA	CASSNRWIGGEKLFF	TGTGCCAGCAGTAACCGTTGGATAGGGGGGGAAAAACTGTTTTTT
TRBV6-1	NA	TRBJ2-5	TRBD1	CASSEFGQGAPETQYF	TGTGCCAGCAGTGAATTTGGACAGGGGGCCCCAGAGACCCAGTACTTC
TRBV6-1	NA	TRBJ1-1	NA	CASRDRKNTEAFF	TGTGCCAGCAGGGACAGAAAGAACACTGAAGCTTTCTTT
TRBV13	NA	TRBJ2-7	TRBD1	CASSLGRGPYEQYF	TGTGCCAGCAGCTTAGGTAGGGGGCCCTACGAGCAGTACTTC
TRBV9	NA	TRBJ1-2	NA	CASSPMGNHGYTF	TGTGCCAGCAGCCCTATGGGGAATCATGGCTACACCTTC
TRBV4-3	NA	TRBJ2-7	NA	CASSQELSSYEQYF	TGCGCCAGCAGCCAAGAGCTCAGCTCCTACGAGCAGTACTTC
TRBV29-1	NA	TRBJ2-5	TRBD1	CSVEGAQAGQYF	TGCAGCGTCGAGGGGGCCCAGGCTGGCCAGTACTTC
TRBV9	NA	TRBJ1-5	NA	CASSERGSGPGQHF	TGTGCCAGCAGCGAGAGGGGGTCGGGTCCCGGCCAGCATTTT